This T cell receptor (beta chain) was documented in a study of blood T cells in healthy people across ages. This clonotype was picked up many times. Sample-barcoded 5' priming and a J-beta primer mix drove a second PCR of roughly 6 to 12 cycles. Each CDR3 protein is one row after TCRdb ran MiXCR on the 5' RACE reads. The sample records about 1.4 million distinct CDR3 sequences, around 55% being singletons. This receptor was obtained from a man aged 18 to 35 in good health. The material sequenced was blood.

The CDR3 DNA is TGTGCCAGCAGCCAAGGTCTCGGGGGGGGCGGAGATACGCAGTATTTT. Translating it yields CASSQGLGGGGDTQYF. The chain carries TRBV4-2 and TRBJ2-3, with 8 bases aligning to TRBD2. In germline, CDR1 is LGHNA, CDR2 YNFKEQ. This CDR3 is built from 16 residues. Trimming at V came to 1 base and at J to 5 bases, leaving 8 bases not matched to a gene.